The clone carrying this T cell receptor (beta chain) was detected only a few times. Its specificity is not known. The V and J ends lost 2 bases and 10 bases respectively, with 11 bases between them. Germline V gene sequence: CDR1 LNHDA, CDR2 SQIVND (reference sequence). The CDR3 length is 13 residues. The data originate from a study of cytomegalovirus exposure and HLA in healthy donors. Overall study findings and caveats: Donors belonging to an Asian-associated ancestry cluster reportedly showed fewer N-insertions in productive TCRs than the roughly 680-donor mean, according to what a later analysis found. The classifier reportedly diagnosed cytomegalovirus status with high specificity and sensitivity.

The PCR employed 60 Vbeta primers together with 13 Jbeta primers. Clones were sequenced by immunoSEQ multiplex PCR, and TCRdb holds only the in-frame ones, with some missing. This table holds roughly 100,000 clones, around a tenth found once. The specimen sequenced was PBMCs. This rearrangement joins TRBV19 to TRBJ1-4; D might be TRBD1 (6 bases). The TCR originated in a man aged 45 to 65 in good health and CMV-seropositive. The CDR3 loop is CASSIKDSGKLFF. In DNA, the CDR3 is TGTGCCAGTAGTATAAAGGACAGCGGAAAACTGTTTTTT. The variable domain in full, completed from reference TRBV19 and TRBJ1-4, reads DGGITQSPKYLFRKEGQNVTLSCEQNLNHDAMYWYRQDPGQGLRLIYYSQIVNDFQKGDIAEGYSVSREKKESFPLTVTSAQKNPTAFYLCASSIKDSGKLFFGSGTQLSVL.